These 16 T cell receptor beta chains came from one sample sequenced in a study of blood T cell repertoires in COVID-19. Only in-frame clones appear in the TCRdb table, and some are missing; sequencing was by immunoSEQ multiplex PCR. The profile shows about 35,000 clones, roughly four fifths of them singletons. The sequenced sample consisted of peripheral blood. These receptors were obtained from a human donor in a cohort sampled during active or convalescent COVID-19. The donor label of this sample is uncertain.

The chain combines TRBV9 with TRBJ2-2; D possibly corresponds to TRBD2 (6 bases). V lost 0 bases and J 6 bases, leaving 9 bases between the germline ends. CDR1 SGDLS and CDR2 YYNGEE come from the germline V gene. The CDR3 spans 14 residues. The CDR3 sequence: CASSVAAGSGELFF. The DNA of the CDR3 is TGTGCCAGCAGCGTAGCTGCGGGGTCCGGGGAGCTGTTTTTT.

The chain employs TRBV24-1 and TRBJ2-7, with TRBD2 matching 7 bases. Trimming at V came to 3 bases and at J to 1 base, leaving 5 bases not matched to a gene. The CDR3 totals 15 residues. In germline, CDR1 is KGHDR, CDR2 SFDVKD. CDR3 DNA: TGTGCCACCAGTGATCCCAGGGAGGGTTCCTACGAGCAGTACTTC. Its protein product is CATSDPREGSYEQYF.

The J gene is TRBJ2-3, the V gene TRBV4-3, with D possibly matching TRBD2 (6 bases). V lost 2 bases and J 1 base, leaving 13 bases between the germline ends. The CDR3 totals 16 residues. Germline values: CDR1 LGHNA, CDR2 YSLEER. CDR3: CASSQMVGGRTDTQYF. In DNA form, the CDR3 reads TGCGCCAGCAGCCAAATGGTGGGAGGCCGCACAGATACGCAGTATTTT.

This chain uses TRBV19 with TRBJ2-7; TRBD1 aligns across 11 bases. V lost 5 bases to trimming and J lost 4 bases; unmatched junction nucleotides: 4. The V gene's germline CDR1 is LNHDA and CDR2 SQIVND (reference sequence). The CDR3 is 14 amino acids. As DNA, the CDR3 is TGTGCCAGTAGTCCGGGACAGGGGGATTACGAGCAGTACTTC. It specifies CASSPGQGDYEQYF. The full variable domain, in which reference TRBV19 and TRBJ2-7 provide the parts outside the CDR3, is DGGITQSPKYLFRKEGQNVTLSCEQNLNHDAMYWYRQDPGQGLRLIYYSQIVNDFQKGDIAEGYSVSREKKESFPLTVTSAQKNPTAFYLCASSPGQGDYEQYFGPGTRLTVT.

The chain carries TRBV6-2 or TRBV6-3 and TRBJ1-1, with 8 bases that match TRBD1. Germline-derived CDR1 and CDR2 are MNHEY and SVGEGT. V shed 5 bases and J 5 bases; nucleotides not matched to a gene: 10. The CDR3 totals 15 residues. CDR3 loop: CASSKNIQGGTEAFF. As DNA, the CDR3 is TGTGCCAGCAGTAAGAATATACAGGGGGGTACTGAAGCTTTCTTT.

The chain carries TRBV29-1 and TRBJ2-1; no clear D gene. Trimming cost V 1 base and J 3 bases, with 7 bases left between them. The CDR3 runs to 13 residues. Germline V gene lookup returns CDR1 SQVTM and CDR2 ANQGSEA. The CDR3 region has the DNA TGCAGCGTTGAAGGCGAGATCTACAATGAGCAGTTCTTC. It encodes CSVEGEIYNEQFF.

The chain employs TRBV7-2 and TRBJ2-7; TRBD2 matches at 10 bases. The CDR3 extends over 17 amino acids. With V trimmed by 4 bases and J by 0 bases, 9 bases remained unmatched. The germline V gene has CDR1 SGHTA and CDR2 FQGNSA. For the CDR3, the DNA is TGTGCCAGCAGCTACCCGAGGGCTAGCGGGAGCTCCTACGAGCAGTACTTC. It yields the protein CASSYPRASGSSYEQYF.

CDR3 region: CASSESPTAGGATQYF. CDR3 nucleotides: TGTGCCAGCAGCGAATCCCCTACAGCGGGAGGGGCGACCCAGTACTTC. The chain combines TRBV7-3 with TRBJ2-5; 10 bases align to TRBD2. The junction had 13 bases not matched to a gene; V was cut back by 5 bases and J by 7 bases. The germline V gene has CDR1 SGHTA and CDR2 FQGTGA. The CDR3 runs to 16 residues.

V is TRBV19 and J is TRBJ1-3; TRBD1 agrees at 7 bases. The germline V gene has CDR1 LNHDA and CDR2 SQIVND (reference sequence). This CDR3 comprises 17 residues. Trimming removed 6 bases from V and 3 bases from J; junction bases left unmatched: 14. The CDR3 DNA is TGTGCCAGTAGCACTATTCCAGGACAGGTGAATGGAAACACCATATATTTT. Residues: CASSTIPGQVNGNTIYF. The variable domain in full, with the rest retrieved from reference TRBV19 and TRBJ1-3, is DGGITQSPKYLFRKEGQNVTLSCEQNLNHDAMYWYRQDPGQGLRLIYYSQIVNDFQKGDIAEGYSVSREKKESFPLTVTSAQKNPTAFYLCASSTIPGQVNGNTIYFGEGSWLTVV.

The CDR3 DNA is TGCAGCGTTCGCGGACAGTCCTCTGGAAACACCATATATTTT. Its translation: CSVRGQSSGNTIYF. The rearrangement joins TRBV29-1 to TRBJ1-3, with D possibly matching TRBD1 (6 bases). Looked up from germline, CDR1 is SQVTM and CDR2 is ANQGSEA. This CDR3 spans 14 amino acids. V gave up 5 bases and J gave up 0 bases, with 11 bases separating them.

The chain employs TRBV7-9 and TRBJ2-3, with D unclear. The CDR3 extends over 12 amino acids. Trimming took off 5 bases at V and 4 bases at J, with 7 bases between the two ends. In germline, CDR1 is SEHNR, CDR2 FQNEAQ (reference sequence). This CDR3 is CASSRVADTQYF. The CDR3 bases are TGTGCCAGCAGCCGCGTTGCAGATACGCAGTATTTT.

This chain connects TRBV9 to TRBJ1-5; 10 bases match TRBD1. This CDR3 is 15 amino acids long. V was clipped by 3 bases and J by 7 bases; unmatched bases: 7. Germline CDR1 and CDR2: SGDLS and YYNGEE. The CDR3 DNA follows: TGTGCCAGCAGCGCCGGGACAGGGGTGAAGCAGCCCCAGCATTTT. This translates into CASSAGTGVKQPQHF.

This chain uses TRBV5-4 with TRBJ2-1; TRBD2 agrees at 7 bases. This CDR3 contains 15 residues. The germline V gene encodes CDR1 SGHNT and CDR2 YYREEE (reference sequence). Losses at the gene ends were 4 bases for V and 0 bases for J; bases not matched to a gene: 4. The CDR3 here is CASSGTTSSYNEQFF. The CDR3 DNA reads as TGTGCCAGCAGCGGGACTACTAGCTCCTACAATGAGCAGTTCTTC.

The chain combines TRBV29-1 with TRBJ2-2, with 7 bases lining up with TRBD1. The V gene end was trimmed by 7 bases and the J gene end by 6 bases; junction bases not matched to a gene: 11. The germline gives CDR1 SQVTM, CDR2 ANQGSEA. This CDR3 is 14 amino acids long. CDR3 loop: CSAIITGASGELFF. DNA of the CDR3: TGCAGCGCCATTATAACAGGGGCCTCCGGGGAGCTGTTTTTT.

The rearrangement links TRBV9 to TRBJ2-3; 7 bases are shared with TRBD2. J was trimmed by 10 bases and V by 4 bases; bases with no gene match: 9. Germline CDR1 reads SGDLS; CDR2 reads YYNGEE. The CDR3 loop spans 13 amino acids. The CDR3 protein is CASSSGGASAQYF. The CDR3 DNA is TGTGCCAGCAGCTCGGGAGGAGCTAGTGCGCAGTATTTT.

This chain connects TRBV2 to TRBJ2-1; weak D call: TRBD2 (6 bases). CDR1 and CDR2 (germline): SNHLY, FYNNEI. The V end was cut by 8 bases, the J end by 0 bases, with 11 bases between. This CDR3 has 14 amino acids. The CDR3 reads CASRLANSYNEQFF. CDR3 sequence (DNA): TGTGCCAGCCGGCTAGCGAACTCCTACAATGAGCAGTTCTTC.